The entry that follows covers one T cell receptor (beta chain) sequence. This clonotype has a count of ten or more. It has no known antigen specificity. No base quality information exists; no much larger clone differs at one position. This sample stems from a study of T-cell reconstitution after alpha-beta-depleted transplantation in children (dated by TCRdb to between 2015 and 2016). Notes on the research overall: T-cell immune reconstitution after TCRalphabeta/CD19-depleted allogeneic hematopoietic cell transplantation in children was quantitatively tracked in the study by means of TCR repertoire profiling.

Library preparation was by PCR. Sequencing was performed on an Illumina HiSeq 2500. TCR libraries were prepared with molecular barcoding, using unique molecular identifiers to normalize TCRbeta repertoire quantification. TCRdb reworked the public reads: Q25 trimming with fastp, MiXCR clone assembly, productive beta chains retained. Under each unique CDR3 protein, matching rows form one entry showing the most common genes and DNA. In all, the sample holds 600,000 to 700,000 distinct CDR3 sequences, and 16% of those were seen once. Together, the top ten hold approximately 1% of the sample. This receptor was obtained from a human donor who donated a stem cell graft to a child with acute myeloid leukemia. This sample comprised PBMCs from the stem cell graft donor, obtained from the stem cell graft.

The CDR3 loop reads CSASPLGGGGETQYF. In nucleotides, the sequence is TGCAGTGCTAGTCCCCTTGGCGGGGGGGGAGAGACCCAGTACTTC. The rearrangement joined TRBV20-1 to TRBJ2-5, with 9 middle bases fitting TRBD2. CDR1 is given as DFQATT and CDR2 as SNEGSKA, both from the germline V gene (reference sequence). V is trimmed back by 3 bases and J by 4 bases, and the junction contains 9 bases that no gene match accounts for. The CDR3 runs 15 residues from the cysteine to the phenylalanine. CDR3 DNA only is kept here, 45 bases in frame from base 1.